This T cell receptor (beta chain) was sequenced in a study of blood T cells in healthy people across ages. Overall study results and limits: Estimates based on one million T cells were treated as lower bounds.

With a J-beta primer mix and a sample-barcoded 5' primer, a second PCR ran about 7 to 11 cycles. With 12 random nucleotides, a template-switch adaptor tagged each individual cDNA molecule. All samples gave at least 2.5 million CDR3-containing paired-end reads. One entry per CDR3 protein, called by TCRdb with MiXCR from the 5' RACE reads. Of about 1.7 million distinct CDR3 sequences in the sample, approximately 28% were seen once. Points on this clonotype: Its matching antigen is unknown.

The CDR3 is 15 residues long. The ends were cut back, 3 bases at V and 3 bases at J, with 14 bases in the middle. Germline V lookup: CDR1 LGHDT, CDR2 YNNKEL (reference sequence). Donors were systemically healthy Caucasian individuals from Russia aged about 6 to 100 years. The J gene is TRBJ2-5, the V gene TRBV3-1; D is possibly TRBD1 or TRBD2 (5 bases each). The sequencing input was blood. This receptor was obtained from a woman between 25 and 40 years old in good health. The DNA of the CDR3 is TGTGCCAGCAGCCAGGATCCGGGACGGAAAGAGACCCAGTACTTC. Amino acids: CASSQDPGRKETQYF.